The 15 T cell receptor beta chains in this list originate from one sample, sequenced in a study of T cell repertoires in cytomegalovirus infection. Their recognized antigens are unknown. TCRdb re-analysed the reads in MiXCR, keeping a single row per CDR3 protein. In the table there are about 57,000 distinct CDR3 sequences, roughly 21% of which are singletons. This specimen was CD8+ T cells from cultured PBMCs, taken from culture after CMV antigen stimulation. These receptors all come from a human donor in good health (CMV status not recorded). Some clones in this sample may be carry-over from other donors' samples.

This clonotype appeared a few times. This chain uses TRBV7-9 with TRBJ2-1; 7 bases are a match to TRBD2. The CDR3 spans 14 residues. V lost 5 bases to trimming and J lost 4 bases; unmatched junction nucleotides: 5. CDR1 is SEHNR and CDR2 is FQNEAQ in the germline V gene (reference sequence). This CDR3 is CASSRDYLYNEQFF. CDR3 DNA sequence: TGTGCCAGCAGCCGGGACTATTTGTACAATGAGCAGTTCTTC.

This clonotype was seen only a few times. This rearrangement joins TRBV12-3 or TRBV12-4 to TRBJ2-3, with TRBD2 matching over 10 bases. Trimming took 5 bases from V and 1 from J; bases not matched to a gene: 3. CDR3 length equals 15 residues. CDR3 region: CASSVSGGGTDTQYF. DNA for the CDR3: TGTGCCAGCAGTGTCAGCGGGGGGGGCACAGATACGCAGTATTTT.

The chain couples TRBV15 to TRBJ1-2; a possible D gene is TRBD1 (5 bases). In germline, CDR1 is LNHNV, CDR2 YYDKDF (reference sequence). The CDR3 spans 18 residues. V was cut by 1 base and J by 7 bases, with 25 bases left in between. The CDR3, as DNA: TGTGCCACCAGCAGAGCTGGCGACAGTATTCTGTTATTGAGTGGCTACACCTTC. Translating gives CATSRAGDSILLLSGYTF.

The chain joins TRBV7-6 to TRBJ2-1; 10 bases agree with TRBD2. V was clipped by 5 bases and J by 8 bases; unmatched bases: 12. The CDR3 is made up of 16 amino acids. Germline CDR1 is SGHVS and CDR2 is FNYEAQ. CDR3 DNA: TGTGCCAGCAGCAGCCAGTTAGCGGGGGGCTTACATGAGCAGTTCTTC. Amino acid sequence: CASSSQLAGGLHEQFF.

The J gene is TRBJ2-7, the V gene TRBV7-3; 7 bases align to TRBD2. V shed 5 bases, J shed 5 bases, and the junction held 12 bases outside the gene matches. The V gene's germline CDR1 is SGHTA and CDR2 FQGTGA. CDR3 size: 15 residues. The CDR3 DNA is TGTGCCAGCAGCCCCGGGGCGGGAGTCACTCACGAGCAGTACTTC. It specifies CASSPGAGVTHEQYF.

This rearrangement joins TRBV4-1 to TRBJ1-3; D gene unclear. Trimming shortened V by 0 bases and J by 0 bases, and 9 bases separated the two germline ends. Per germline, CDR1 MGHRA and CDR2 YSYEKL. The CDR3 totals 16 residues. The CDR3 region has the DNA TGCGCCAGCAGCCAAGAGCCACCGAACTCTGGAAACACCATATATTTT. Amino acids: CASSQEPPNSGNTIYF.

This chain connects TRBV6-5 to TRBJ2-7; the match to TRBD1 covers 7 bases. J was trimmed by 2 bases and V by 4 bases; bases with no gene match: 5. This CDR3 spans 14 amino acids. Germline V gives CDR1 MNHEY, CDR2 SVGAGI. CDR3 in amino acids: CASSLWDSPYEQYF. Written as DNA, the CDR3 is TGTGCCAGCAGTTTATGGGACAGCCCCTACGAGCAGTACTTC.

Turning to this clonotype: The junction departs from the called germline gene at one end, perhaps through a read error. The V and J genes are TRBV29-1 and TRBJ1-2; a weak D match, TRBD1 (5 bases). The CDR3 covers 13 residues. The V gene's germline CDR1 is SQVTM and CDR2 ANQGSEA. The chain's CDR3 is CSVPDPAGPLSAF. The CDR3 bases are TGCAGCGTTCCCGACCCAGCAGGGCCCCTCTCCGCCTTC.

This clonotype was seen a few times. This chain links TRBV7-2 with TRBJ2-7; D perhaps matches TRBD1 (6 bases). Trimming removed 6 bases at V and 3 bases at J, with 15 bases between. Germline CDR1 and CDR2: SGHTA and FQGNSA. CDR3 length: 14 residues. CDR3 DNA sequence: TGTGCCAGCAGTCCACCGGGACAAAACTACGAGCAGTACTTC. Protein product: CASSPPGQNYEQYF.

The DNA for the CDR3 is TGTGCCAGCGCGCGGGGACCCACGAACACCGGGGAGCTGTTTTTT. Amino acids: CASARGPTNTGELFF. V and J are TRBV2 and TRBJ2-2, with D perhaps matching TRBD2 (6 bases). Trimming removed 8 bases from V and 0 bases from J, with 13 bases in between. From germline, CDR1 is SNHLY and CDR2 FYNNEI. This CDR3 spans 15 amino acids. Full variable domain (missing parts from reference TRBV2 and TRBJ2-2): EPEVTQTPSHQVTQMGQEVILRCVPISNHLYFYWYRQILGQKVEFLVSFYNNEISEKSEIFDDQFSVERPDGSNFTLKIRSTKLEDSAMYFCASARGPTNTGELFFGEGSRLTVL.

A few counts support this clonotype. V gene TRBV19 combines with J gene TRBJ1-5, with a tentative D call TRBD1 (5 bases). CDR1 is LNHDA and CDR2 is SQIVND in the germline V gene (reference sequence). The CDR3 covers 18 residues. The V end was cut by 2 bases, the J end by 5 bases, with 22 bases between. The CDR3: CASSIPTAGQGADQPQHF. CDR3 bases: TGTGCCAGTAGTATACCCACCGCGGGGCAGGGCGCGGATCAGCCCCAGCATTTT.

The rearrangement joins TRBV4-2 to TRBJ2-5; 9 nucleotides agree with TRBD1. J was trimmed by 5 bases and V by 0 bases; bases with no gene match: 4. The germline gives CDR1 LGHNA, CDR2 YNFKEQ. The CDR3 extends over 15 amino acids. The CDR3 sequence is CASSQEGDRVETQYF. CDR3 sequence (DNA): TGTGCCAGCAGCCAAGAGGGGGACAGGGTGGAGACCCAGTACTTC.

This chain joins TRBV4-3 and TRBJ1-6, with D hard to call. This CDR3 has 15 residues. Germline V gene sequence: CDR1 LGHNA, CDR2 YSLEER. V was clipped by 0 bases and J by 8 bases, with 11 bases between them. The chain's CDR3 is CASSQDPSLDSPLHF. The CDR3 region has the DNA TGCGCCAGCAGCCAAGATCCGTCTTTGGATTCACCCCTCCACTTT.

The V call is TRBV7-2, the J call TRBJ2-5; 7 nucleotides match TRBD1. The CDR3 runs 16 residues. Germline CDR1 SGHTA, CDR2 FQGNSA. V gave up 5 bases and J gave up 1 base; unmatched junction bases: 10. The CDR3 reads CASSLRQGSSQETQYF. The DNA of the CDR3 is TGTGCCAGCAGCCTACGACAGGGAAGCTCCCAAGAGACCCAGTACTTC.

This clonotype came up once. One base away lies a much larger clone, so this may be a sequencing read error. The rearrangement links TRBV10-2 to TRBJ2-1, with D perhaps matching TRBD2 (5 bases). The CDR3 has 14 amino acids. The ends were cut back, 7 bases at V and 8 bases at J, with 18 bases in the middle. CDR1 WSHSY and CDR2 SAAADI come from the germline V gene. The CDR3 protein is CASIGRRLSDEQFF. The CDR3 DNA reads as TGCGCCAGCATAGGGCGGAGGCTGAGCGATGAGCAGTTCTTC.